The rows below give T cell receptor beta chains drawn from one sample of a study of cytomegalovirus exposure and HLA in healthy donors. The method was immunoSEQ multiplex PCR; TCRdb's version includes in-frame clones alone and lacks a portion of them. The sample has 140,000 or so clones, around three fifths seen once. The sample was PBMCs. These receptors originate from a male donor in good health and CMV-seronegative. Both conserved end residues are part of each CDR3. The D gene is left open where the match is weak. Not every row has a clone size; where given, it reads once, few, many or a size class.

j_call | v_call | clone_size | d_call | cdr3_nt | cdr3_aa
TRBJ1-2 | TRBV19 | . | . | TGTGCCAGTAGTGATACACGGGACATGGGCTATGGCTACACCTTC | CASSDTRDMGYGYTF
TRBJ2-3 | TRBV19 | . | . | TGTGCCAGTACCGACGCCGGGACACCGGGAAATACGCAGTATTTT | CASTDAGTPGNTQYF
TRBJ2-3 | TRBV5-4 | . | TRBD2 | TGTGCCAGCAGCCCGGGACTAGCGGGAGCCACAGATACGCAGTATTTT | CASSPGLAGATDTQYF
TRBJ2-1 | TRBV7-2 | . | TRBD1 | TGTGCCAGCAGCATTGGACAGGGGCATTACAATGAGCAGTTCTTC | CASSIGQGHYNEQFF
TRBJ1-2 | TRBV15 | . | . | TGTGCCACCAGCAGAGATAGTGATGACTATGGCTACACCTTC | CATSRDSDDYGYTF
TRBJ1-1 | TRBV6-1 | . | TRBD1 | TGTGCCAGCAGTGATTCGTGGACAGGGGGCGATTGGGAAGCTTTCTTT | CASSDSWTGGDWEAFF
TRBJ1-2 | TRBV7-2 | once | . | TGTGCCAGCAGCCCCAGGCCTGGGGAGAAGGGCTATGGCTACACCTTC | CASSPRPGEKGYGYTF
TRBJ2-6 | TRBV19 | few | TRBD1 | TGTGCCAGTAGTTCCCAGGGGGCTGGGGCCAACGTCCTGACTTTC | CASSSQGAGANVLTF
TRBJ1-2 | TRBV28 | . | . | TGTGCCAGCAGGGGAGGGTGGGGGGTGCCAGCTAACTATGGCTACACCTTC | CASRGGWGVPANYGYTF
TRBJ2-7 | TRBV5-4 | . | . | TGTGCCAGCAGCCTCTATGAACAGGGCGAGCAGTACTTC | CASSLYEQGEQYF
TRBJ1-5 | TRBV30 | few | TRBD1 | TGTGCCTGGAGTGCAGGACAGGGGAATGTCAATCAGCCCCAGCATTTT | CAWSAGQGNVNQPQHF
TRBJ2-7 | TRBV4-1 | . | TRBD2 | TGCGCCAGCAGCCAAGATAGCGGGGGGGCTCGCGAGCAGTACTTC | CASSQDSGGAREQYF
TRBJ2-3 | TRBV4-2 | . | . | TGTGCCAGCAGCCAAGAAGGTTATCCCGGGTCGGATGTGACAGATACGCAGTATTTT | CASSQEGYPGSDVTDTQYF
TRBJ2-3 | TRBV9 | . | . | TGTGCCAGCAGCCCTCTTCGCGGTTACAGCACAGATACGCAGTATTTT | CASSPLRGYSTDTQYF
TRBJ2-5 | TRBV18 | . | . | TGTGCCAGCTCACCACCCGCGGGGGAGACCCAGTACTTC | CASSPPAGETQYF
TRBJ1-1 | TRBV6-5 | . | . | TGTGCCAGCAGTTTGGGGCGGACGATAAGCACTGAAGCTTTCTTT | CASSLGRTISTEAFF
TRBJ2-3 | TRBV7-8 | . | TRBD2 | TGTGCCAGCAGCTTATATGGGCGGGGGGCCTCAGATACGCAGTATTTT | CASSLYGRGASDTQYF
TRBJ2-2 | TRBV6-6 | . | TRBD2 | TGTGCCAGCGGGGGGGACAACACCGGGGAGCTGTTTTTT | CASGGDNTGELFF
TRBJ1-1 | TRBV7-9 | . | . | TGTTCCAGCAGCTTTAACAGGGCCACTGAAGCTTTCTTT | CSSSFNRATEAFF
TRBJ2-7 | TRBV19 | few | TRBD1 | TGTGCCAGTAGTTCCGGGACAGGGCAATCCTACGAGCAGTACTTC | CASSSGTGQSYEQYF
TRBJ1-5 | TRBV11-2 | . | . | TGTGCCAGCAGCCATTTAGGGGGGCCCCAGCATTTT | CASSHLGGPQHF
TRBJ1-1 | TRBV27 | . | . | TGTGCCAGCAAACTCCAGGGGTCCGATACCCATGAAGCTTTCTTT | CASKLQGSDTHEAFF
TRBJ2-3 | TRBV5-8 | . | TRBD1 | TGTGCCAGCAGCTGGGGACAGGTCCTCAGCACAGATACGCAGTATTTT | CASSWGQVLSTDTQYF
TRBJ2-2 | TRBV7-7 | . | . | TGTGCCAGCAGCCCCATAGAGGGCACCGGGGAGCTGTTTTTT | CASSPIEGTGELFF
TRBJ2-7 | TRBV29-1 | . | . | TGCAGCGCGGGAGGACAGAGCTCCTACGAGCAGTACTTC | CSAGGQSSYEQYF
TRBJ1-4 | TRBV29-1 | . | TRBD1 | TGCAGCGTTGCGGTACAGGGGACTAATGAAAAACTGTTTTTT | CSVAVQGTNEKLFF
TRBJ2-3 | TRBV18 | . | TRBD2 | TGTGCCAGCTCACCCGGGACTAGGGGGACTAGCACAGATACGCAGTATTTT | CASSPGTRGTSTDTQYF
TRBJ1-5 | TRBV28 | . | . | TGTGCCAGCAGTTTAGTCAGGGTAGGGGATCAGCCCCAGCATTTT | CASSLVRVGDQPQHF
TRBJ2-1 | TRBV15 | . | . | TGTGCCACCAGCAGAGATGACAGCTACAATGAGCAGTTCTTC | CATSRDDSYNEQFF
TRBJ2-7 | TRBV7-2 | once | . | TGTGCCAGCAGCTTAAAGCGATCAGTAGCCGAGCAGTACTTC | CASSLKRSVAEQYF